At least ten counts were recorded for the clone carrying this T cell receptor (beta chain). The source material, RNA transcripts, was used to amplify TCR beta CDR3 regions. RT-PCR in the first round (using the HTBI primer set) targeted the TCR CDR3. One entry per CDR3 protein, called by TCRdb with MiXCR from the multiplex PCR reads. The table shows over 250,000 distinct CDR3 sequences, with roughly an eighth occurring only once. Exclusion followed for patients with uncontrolled infection, other autoimmune disease, pregnancy or lactation. Fresh peripheral blood, roughly 9.6 ml, was the source of the PBMCs. The length of the CDR3 is 15 residues. Germline CDR1 is SGHTA and CDR2 is FQGNSA. With 4 bases clipped from V and 4 bases from J, the junction kept 9 bases outside the gene matches. The data stem from a study of T cells in Graves' hyperthyroidism and ophthalmopathy. Study overall: Upon initial diagnosis and before any treatment, peripheral blood was collected.

This receptor was identified in a woman between 40 and 55 years old with Graves' ophthalmopathy. J is TRBJ1-2 and V is TRBV7-2; TRBD1 matches at 7 bases. Sequencing was done on a sample of blood. The CDR3 DNA reads TGTGCCAGCAGCTCCGGACAGGCGCCTATCTATGGCTACACCTTC. Amino acid sequence: CASSSGQAPIYGYTF.